The text below deals with one TCR beta chain. The data belong to a study of glioma-infiltrating T cells after dendritic cell vaccination. Up to about 2 ug genomic DNA was used for TCRB CDR3 amplification. Amplification used 60 V beta primers and 13 J beta primers. The assay was immunoSEQ multiplex PCR, and TCRdb's table has in-frame clones only and misses some. The sample has 93,000 or so clones, roughly 80% seen once. Only patients with spare fresh-frozen tumor and over two years of follow-up were included. PBMC sampling occurred before vaccination, two weeks after the third dose, and at progression. Trimming cost V 4 bases and J 2 bases, with 11 bases left between them. The CDR3 is 14 amino acids. Germline loops: CDR1 MGHDK, CDR2 SYGVNS.

The sequence came from a human donor with glioblastoma. Sample: blood, taken before dendritic cell vaccination. The chain employs TRBV25-1 and TRBJ2-5; a possible D gene is TRBD2 (5 bases). CDR3 sequence: CASSGEPGQETQYF. The CDR3, as DNA: TGTGCCAGCAGTGGTGAACCGGGACAAGAGACCCAGTACTTC.